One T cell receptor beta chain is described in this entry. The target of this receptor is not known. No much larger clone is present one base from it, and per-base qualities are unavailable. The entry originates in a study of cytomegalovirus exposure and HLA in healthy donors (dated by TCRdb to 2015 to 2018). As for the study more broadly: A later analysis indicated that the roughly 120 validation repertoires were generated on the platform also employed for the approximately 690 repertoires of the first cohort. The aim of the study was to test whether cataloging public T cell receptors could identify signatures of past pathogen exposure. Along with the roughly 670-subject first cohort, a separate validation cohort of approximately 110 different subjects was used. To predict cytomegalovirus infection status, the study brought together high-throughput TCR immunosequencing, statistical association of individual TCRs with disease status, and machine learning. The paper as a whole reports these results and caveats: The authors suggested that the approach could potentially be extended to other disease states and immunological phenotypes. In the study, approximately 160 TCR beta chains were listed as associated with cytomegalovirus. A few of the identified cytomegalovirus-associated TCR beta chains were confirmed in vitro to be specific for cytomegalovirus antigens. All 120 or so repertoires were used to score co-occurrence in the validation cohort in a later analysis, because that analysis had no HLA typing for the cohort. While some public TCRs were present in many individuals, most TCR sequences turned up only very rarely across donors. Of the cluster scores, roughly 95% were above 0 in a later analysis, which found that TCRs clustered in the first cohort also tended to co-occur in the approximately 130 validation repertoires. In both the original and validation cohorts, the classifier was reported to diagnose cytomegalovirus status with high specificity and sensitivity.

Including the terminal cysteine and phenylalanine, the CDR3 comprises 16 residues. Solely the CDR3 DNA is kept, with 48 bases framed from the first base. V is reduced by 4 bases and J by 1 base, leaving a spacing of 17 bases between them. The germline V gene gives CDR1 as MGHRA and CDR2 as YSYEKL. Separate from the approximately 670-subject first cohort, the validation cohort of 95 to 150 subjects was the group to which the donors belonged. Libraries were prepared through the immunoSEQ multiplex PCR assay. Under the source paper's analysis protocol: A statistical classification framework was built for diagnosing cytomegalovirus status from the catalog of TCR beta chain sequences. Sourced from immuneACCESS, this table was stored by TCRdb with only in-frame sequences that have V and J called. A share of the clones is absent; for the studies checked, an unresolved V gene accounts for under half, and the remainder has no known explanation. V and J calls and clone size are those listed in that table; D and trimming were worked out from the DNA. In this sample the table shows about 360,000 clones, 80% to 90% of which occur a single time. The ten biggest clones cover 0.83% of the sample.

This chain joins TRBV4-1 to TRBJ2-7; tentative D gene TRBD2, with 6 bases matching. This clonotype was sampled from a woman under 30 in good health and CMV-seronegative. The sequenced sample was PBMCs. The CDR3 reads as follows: CASSPSAGRLSYEQYF. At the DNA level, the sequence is TGCGCCAGCAGCCCGTCCGCGGGGCGTTTATCCTACGAGCAGTACTTC.